The 17 T cell receptor beta chains reported below all come from one sample, sequenced in a study of blood T cell repertoires in COVID-19. Libraries were prepared by immunoSEQ multiplex PCR; TCRdb keeps only in-frame clonotypes and omits some of them. The sample carries 200,000 to 300,000 clones, around 88% recorded once. Sequencing input: peripheral blood. These receptors all come from a man aged 25-40 years with active or convalescent COVID-19.

The CDR3 sequence: CASRPSGGQPLDGYTF. The CDR3 DNA reads TGTGCCAGCAGACCGTCCGGGGGACAGCCGTTGGATGGCTACACCTTC. V usage is TRBV7-8 and J usage is TRBJ1-2; TRBD1 aligns across 7 bases. V trimming: 6 bases; J trimming: 6 bases; junction bases outside the gene matches: 16. This CDR3 is 16 amino acids long. Germline V CDR1 and CDR2: SGHVS, FQNEAQ.

The chain links TRBV7-2 to TRBJ1-1; perhaps TRBD1 as D (6 bases). The V and J ends lost 0 bases and 4 bases respectively, with 12 bases between them. This CDR3 has 15 residues. Germline-derived CDR1 and CDR2 are SGHTA and FQGNSA. The CDR3 DNA reads as TGTGCCAGCAGCTTAGCGCATACAGGGACCACTGAAGCTTTCTTT. Translating gives CASSLAHTGTTEAFF.

The CDR3 nucleotides are TGTGCCAGCAGCTTAGTGTTCCGGGACAGATATGGCTACACCTTC. Translation gives CASSLVFRDRYGYTF. This rearrangement joins TRBV11-3 to TRBJ1-2; 7 bases fit TRBD1. The CDR3 length is 15 residues. Germline V gene data show CDR1 as SGHNT and CDR2 as YENEEA. The J segment lost 5 bases and the V segment lost 1 base, leaving 7 bases of the junction unmatched.

The chain combines TRBV5-1 with TRBJ2-1; TRBD2 aligns across 9 bases. The ends lost 0 bases at V and 2 bases at J; junction bases unmatched: 6. The V gene's germline CDR1 is SGHRS and CDR2 YFSETQ. This CDR3 is 17 amino acids long. As DNA, the CDR3 is TGCGCCAGCAGCTTGGATGGTAGCGGGGGAACCTACAATGAGCAGTTCTTC. Protein sequence: CASSLDGSGGTYNEQFF.

V gene TRBV25-1 combines with J gene TRBJ2-7; maybe TRBD1 (5 bases). From germline, CDR1 is MGHDK and CDR2 SYGVNS. Between the trimmed V and J ends, which lost 7 bases and 2 bases, there was a span of 15 bases. The CDR3 has 14 residues. The CDR3 DNA sequence: TGTGCCAGCAACGACAGCCCTCTTACCTACGAGCAGTACTTC. Encoded protein: CASNDSPLTYEQYF.

This chain connects TRBV20-1 to TRBJ2-1; D ambiguous. The CDR3 is 14 amino acids. From germline, CDR1 is DFQATT and CDR2 SNEGSKA (reference sequence). Trimming removed 3 bases from V and 7 bases from J, with 16 bases in between. In DNA, the CDR3 is TGCAGTGCTAGTAGCCGTCTAACCACGAATGAGCAGTTCTTC. Residues: CSASSRLTTNEQFF.

V and J are TRBV5-4 and TRBJ1-2, with D hard to call. The CDR3 sequence is 12 residues long. With 2 bases removed from V and 12 bases from J, the gap between germline ends came to 14 bases. Germline CDR1 SGHNT, CDR2 YYREEE (reference sequence). DNA for the CDR3: TGTGCCAGCAGCTTTACGTGGGGAGTCGACACCTTC. Its translation is CASSFTWGVDTF.

The chain has TRBV24-1 and TRBJ1-1; no reliable D call. Germline V gene lookup returns CDR1 KGHDR and CDR2 SFDVKD. CDR3 length: 12 amino acids. The ends were cut back, 0 bases at V and 7 bases at J, with 5 bases in the middle. Written as DNA, the CDR3 is TGTGCCACCAGTGATTTGCGGGGTGAAGCTTTCTTT. Protein: CATSDLRGEAFF.

The J gene is TRBJ2-7, the V gene TRBV4-1, with D perhaps TRBD2 (5 bases). CDR3 size: 12 residues. From germline, CDR1 is MGHRA and CDR2 YSYEKL. V lost 1 base, J lost 4 bases, and 5 bases lay in between. The CDR3, as DNA: TGCGCCAGCAGCCAAGTAGCGTACGAGCAGTACTTC. Translated: CASSQVAYEQYF.

As DNA, the CDR3 is TGTGCCAGCAGTATAGCCAGGGCCTACGAGCAGTACTTC. It is translated as CASSIARAYEQYF. The chain combines TRBV27 with TRBJ2-7, with D tentatively TRBD1 (5 bases). Germline V gene data show CDR1 as MNHEY and CDR2 as SMNVEV (reference sequence). The ends were cut back, 5 bases at V and 2 bases at J, with 10 bases in the middle. This CDR3 contains 13 residues.

V usage is TRBV13 and J usage is TRBJ2-3; D is uncertain. This CDR3 contains 15 residues. Trimming shortened V by 5 bases and J by 6 bases, and 18 bases separated the two germline ends. CDR1 is PRHDT and CDR2 is FYEKMQ in the germline V gene (reference sequence). In DNA, the CDR3 is TGTGCCAGCAGCGTCCAGGCCCTACCCACGGATACGCAGTATTTT. Residues: CASSVQALPTDTQYF.

The DNA for the CDR3 is TGTGCCAGTAGCCCGCAGGGGGTTCGTACTGAAGCTTTCTTT. Translating gives CASSPQGVRTEAFF. This rearrangement joins TRBV19 to TRBJ1-1, with 7 bases fitting TRBD1. Germline CDR1 is LNHDA and CDR2 is SQIVND (reference sequence). Trimming at V came to 6 bases and at J to 5 bases, leaving 9 bases not matched to a gene. CDR3 size: 14 residues. The whole variable domain, filled in from reference TRBV19 and TRBJ1-1, reads DGGITQSPKYLFRKEGQNVTLSCEQNLNHDAMYWYRQDPGQGLRLIYYSQIVNDFQKGDIAEGYSVSREKKESFPLTVTSAQKNPTAFYLCASSPQGVRTEAFFGQGTRLTVV.

The chain uses TRBV5-1 and TRBJ2-2, with a weak D call TRBD2 (5 bases). Germline lookup yields CDR1 SGHRS and CDR2 YFSETQ. V was clipped by 4 bases and J by 7 bases, with 14 bases between them. The CDR3 extends over 14 amino acids. The CDR3, as DNA: TGCGCCAGCAGCCAAGCTGGACTTGACGGGGAGCTGTTTTTT. As protein: CASSQAGLDGELFF.

In DNA, the CDR3 is TGTGCCACCAGCAATGAACCGGGACTAGCGTCAGATACGCAGTATTTT. This sequence encodes CATSNEPGLASDTQYF. The rearrangement links TRBV15 to TRBJ2-3; 10 bases align to TRBD2. The junction had 8 bases not matched to a gene; V was cut back by 4 bases and J by 4 bases. The CDR3 has 16 residues. Germline V gene sequence: CDR1 LNHNV, CDR2 YYDKDF (reference sequence). Variable domain in full (rest from reference TRBV15 and TRBJ2-3): DAMVIQNPRYQVTQFGKPVTLSCSQTLNHNVMYWYQQKSSQAPKLLFHYYDKDFNNEADTPDNFQSRRPNTSFCFLDIRSPGLGDTAMYLCATSNEPGLASDTQYFGPGTRLTVL.

This sequence joins TRBV30 and TRBJ1-1; D may be TRBD1 (6 bases). The V gene's germline CDR1 is GTSNPN and CDR2 SVGIG (reference sequence). Between the trimmed V and J ends, which lost 0 bases and 6 bases, there was a span of 14 bases. CDR3 length: 14 amino acids. In nucleotides, the CDR3 is TGTGCCTGGAGTGTACCAGGGGTCGGCCCTGAAGCTTTCTTT. This translates into CAWSVPGVGPEAFF.

The rearrangement uses TRBV6-5 and TRBJ1-6; no firm D call. Trimming removed 7 bases from V and 7 bases from J, with 11 bases in between. Germline-derived CDR1 and CDR2 are MNHEY and SVGAGI. This CDR3 comprises 13 residues. The CDR3 loop is CASKRGENSPLHF. CDR3 sequence (DNA): TGTGCCAGCAAGCGGGGTGAAAATTCACCCCTCCACTTT.

This clone was found once. V and J are TRBV5-1 and TRBJ1-6, with TRBD1 identical over 9 bases. Per germline, CDR1 SGHRS and CDR2 YFSETQ. J was trimmed by 10 bases and V by 3 bases; bases with no gene match: 5. CDR3 length: 14 residues. This chain's CDR3 is CASSSQGAGSPLHF. Written as DNA, the CDR3 is TGCGCCAGCAGCTCACAGGGGGCAGGCTCACCCCTCCACTTT.